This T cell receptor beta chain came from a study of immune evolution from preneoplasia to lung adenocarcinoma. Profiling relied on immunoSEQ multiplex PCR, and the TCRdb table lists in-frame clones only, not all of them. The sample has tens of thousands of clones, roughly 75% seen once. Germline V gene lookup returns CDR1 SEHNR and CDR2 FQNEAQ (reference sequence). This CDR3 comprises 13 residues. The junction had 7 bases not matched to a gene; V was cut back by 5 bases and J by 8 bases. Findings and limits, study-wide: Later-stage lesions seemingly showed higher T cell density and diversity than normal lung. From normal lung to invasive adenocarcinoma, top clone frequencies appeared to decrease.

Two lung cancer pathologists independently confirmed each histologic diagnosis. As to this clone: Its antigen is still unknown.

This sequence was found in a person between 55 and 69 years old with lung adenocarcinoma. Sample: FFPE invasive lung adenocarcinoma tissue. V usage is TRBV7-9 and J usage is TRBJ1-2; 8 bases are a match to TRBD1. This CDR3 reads CASSHQGARGYTF. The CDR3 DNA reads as TGTGCCAGCAGCCACCAGGGGGCTCGCGGCTACACCTTC. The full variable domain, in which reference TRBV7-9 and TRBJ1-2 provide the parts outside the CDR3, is DTGVSQNPRHKITKRGQNVTFRCDPISEHNRLYWYRQTLGQGPEFLTYFQNEAQLEKSRLLSDRFSAERPKGSFSTLEIQRTEQGDSAMYLCASSHQGARGYTFGSGTRLTVV.